The T cell receptor beta chain described here comes from a study of blood T cell repertoires in COVID-19 (dated by TCRdb to 2020 to 2022). Describing the broader study: Samples from collaborators originated in the United States, Italy and Spain and spanned both the acute and convalescent phases of COVID-19. The prospective study material was composed of cDNA or gDNA derived from T cells, B-cell-depleted T cells, or PBMCs. HLA class I and class II types, where available, came from metadata supplied by the sample provider rather than from assay-based typing. The sample metadata nearly always contained a de-identified subject ID, COVID-19 status, age in years and sex. The samples were drawn from the first 160 participants of the ongoing ImmuneRACE study and from roughly 1,300 subjects provided by 6 global collaborators. The repertoires were made available in a free public database intended to serve as a resource for research on the immune response to SARS-CoV-2. Subjects who had been exposed to COVID-19, were actively infected with it, or had recovered from it provided the deeply sampled blood TCRbeta repertoires that made up the dataset. Findings and caveats that apply to the study as a whole: The quantity of clinical and demographic metadata differed by source and by participant and was supplied without curation.

Comments on this clone: Its cognate antigen has yet to be identified. No clone much larger than this one lies a single base away; base qualities are absent.

Taken from cysteine to phenylalanine, the CDR3 has 15 residues. Only CDR3 DNA is held: 45 bases, read in frame from base 1. The germline V end is reduced by 4 bases and the J end by 1 base; junction bases left unmatched: 7. CDR1 and CDR2 are drawn from the germline V gene: SGHRS, YFSETQ. The collaborating institutions used their own protocols to collect whole blood in K2EDTA tubes. For TCRbeta analysis, collaborator samples were shipped as frozen whole blood, as isolated PBMCs, or as DNA extracted from either sample type. TCRbeta CDR3 regions were amplified from genomic DNA by means of the immunoSEQ Assay, a bias-controlled multiplex PCR. The study's own analysis went as follows. Nucleated cell counts per sample were estimated from amplification of reference gene primers within the assay. To quantify the absolute abundance of each unique TCRbeta CDR3 rearrangement, sequence reads were collapsed and filtered. For each sample, productive Simpson clonality was calculated as the square root of Simpson's diversity index over productive rearrangements. TCRdb took this table from immuneACCESS and kept in-frame rearrangements with V and J called. Such tables lack part of the clones; where checked against another copy, unresolved V genes explain under half of the gap, and the rest is unexplained. Clone size and the V and J calls come from that table; the DNA yielded D and trimming. The sample includes 200,000 or so clones, with 83% observed a single time. The top ten clones comprise approximately 6.2% of the sample.

The chain is made from TRBV5-1 and TRBJ2-7, with 8 bases matching TRBD2. This sequence originates from a woman aged 40 to 55 with acute or convalescent COVID-19. Sequenced input: peripheral blood. The DNA is as follows: TGCGCCAGCAGCGTTACGGGACTAGTTTCCTACGAGCAGTACTTC. Its protein product is CASSVTGLVSYEQYF. The CDR3, completed at both ends by the reference TRBV5-1 and TRBJ2-7 genes, gives the full variable domain KAGVTQTPRYLIKTRGQQVTLSCSPISGHRSVSWYQQTPGQGLQFLFEYFSETQRNKGNFPGRFSGRQFSNSRSEMNVSTLELGDSALYLCASSVTGLVSYEQYFGPGTRLTVT.